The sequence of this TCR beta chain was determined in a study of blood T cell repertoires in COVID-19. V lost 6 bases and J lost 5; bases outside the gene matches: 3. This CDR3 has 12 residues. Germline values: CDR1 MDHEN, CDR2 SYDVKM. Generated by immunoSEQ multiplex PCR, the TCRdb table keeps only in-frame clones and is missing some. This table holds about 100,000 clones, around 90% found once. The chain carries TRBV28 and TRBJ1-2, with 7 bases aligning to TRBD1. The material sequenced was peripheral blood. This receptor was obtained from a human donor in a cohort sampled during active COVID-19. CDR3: CASRTGSYGYTF. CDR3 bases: TGTGCCAGCAGGACAGGGTCATATGGCTACACCTTC.